The 14 T cell receptor beta chains below all came from one sample that was sequenced in a study of OX40 agonist ivuxolimab in advanced cancers. Measured with immunoSEQ multiplex PCR; TCRdb has only the in-frame clones, and not every one. Altogether approximately 40,000 clones are present, roughly 82% being singletons, with the ten largest covering 6.5% to 8%. The starting material was CD4+ or CD8+ T cells sorted from blood, obtained in a trial of the OX40 agonist ivuxolimab. Every receptor here comes from an adult with an advanced solid tumor such as melanoma, head and neck, liver or kidney cancer.

This clone was counted once. J is TRBJ1-2 and V is TRBV2; D uncertain. The CDR3 spans 14 residues. V lost 6 bases and J 4 bases, leaving 15 bases between the germline ends. CDR1 SNHLY and CDR2 FYNNEI come from the germline V gene. CDR3 sequence reads: CASSLPGSFYGYTF. The CDR3 region has the DNA TGTGCCAGCAGCCTACCTGGGTCCTTCTATGGCTACACCTTC.

The rearrangement uses TRBV18 and TRBJ2-6; tentatively, D is TRBD1 (5 bases). CDR3 size: 13 residues. The ends were cut back, 5 bases at V and 9 bases at J, with 11 bases in the middle. CDR1 is KGHSH and CDR2 is LQKENI in the germline V gene. CDR3 amino acids: CASSVQGDNVLTF. The CDR3 nucleotides are TGTGCCAGCTCAGTCCAGGGTGACAACGTCCTGACTTTC.

The rearrangement uses TRBV15 and TRBJ2-2; D not certain. V shed 6 bases and J shed 6 bases, with 8 bases lying between them. CDR1 is LNHNV and CDR2 is YYDKDF in the germline V gene (reference sequence). This CDR3 comprises 12 residues. CDR3 coding DNA: TGTGCCACCAGTGCCCGGTCCGGGGAGCTGTTTTTT. This encodes CATSARSGELFF.

This chain connects TRBV11-3 to TRBJ2-1, with D hard to call. V shed 9 bases and J shed 9 bases, with 3 bases lying between them. This CDR3 contains 8 residues. The germline V gene has CDR1 SGHNT and CDR2 YENEEA. CDR3 in DNA: TGTGCCAGGATTGAGCAGTTCTTC. This sequence encodes CARIEQFF.

The chain couples TRBV14 to TRBJ1-6; the D gene is possibly TRBD1 (6 bases). V gave up 4 bases and J gave up 9 bases, with 16 bases separating them. The CDR3 runs to 15 residues. CDR1 is SGHDN, CDR2 FVKESK, per germline. This chain's CDR3 is CASSRSRDTPSPLHF. DNA for the CDR3: TGTGCCAGCAGCCGTTCTCGGGACACTCCTTCACCCCTCCACTTT.

The chain uses TRBV7-2 and TRBJ2-1; D might be TRBD1 (5 bases). CDR3 length: 16 residues. V lost 5 bases and J 10 bases, leaving 24 bases between the germline ends. Germline V gene data show CDR1 as SGHTA and CDR2 as FQGNSA. As DNA, the CDR3 is TGTGCCAGCAGCCTAAGCTCAAGGTCAGGGTATGGCGAGCAGTTCTTC. Its protein product is CASSLSSRSGYGEQFF.

V gene TRBV5-1 combines with J gene TRBJ1-4, with TRBD1 matching over 8 bases. Germline CDR1 SGHRS, CDR2 YFSETQ. The V and J ends lost 4 bases and 8 bases, in that order; junction bases with no gene match: 10. There are 15 residues in the CDR3. The CDR3 loop is CASSLRTGRPEKLFF. The CDR3 nucleotides read TGCGCCAGCAGCCTTCGGACAGGGAGGCCGGAAAAACTGTTTTTT.

The chain combines TRBV27 with TRBJ2-7; D uncertain. Trimming removed 6 bases at V and 4 bases at J, with 16 bases between. CDR3 length equals 14 residues. Germline CDR1 MNHEY, CDR2 SMNVEV (reference sequence). The CDR3 spells CASRLETFSYEQYF. CDR3 nucleotide sequence: TGTGCCAGCAGGCTCGAGACATTTTCTTACGAGCAGTACTTC.

V is TRBV10-1 and J is TRBJ2-4; 14 bases fit TRBD2. Germline-derived CDR1 and CDR2 are WNHNN and SYGVQD (reference sequence). V was pared by 2 bases and J by 8 bases, with 2 bases of the junction left unmatched. CDR3 size: 15 residues. The CDR3 nucleotides are TGCGCCAGCAGTGAGCGGACTAGCGGGAGGTACATTCAGTACTTC. Translation gives CASSERTSGRYIQYF.

This clone appeared a single time. The J gene is TRBJ2-7, the V gene TRBV10-3, with 9 bases matching TRBD2. The CDR3 spans 15 residues. The junction had 17 bases not matched to a gene; V was cut back by 10 bases and J by 7 bases. Germline lookup yields CDR1 ENHRY and CDR2 SYGVKD. The CDR3: CATEARLAAAGEQYF. The CDR3 bases are TGTGCCACAGAGGCGAGACTAGCGGCCGCGGGGGAGCAGTACTTC.

The chain recombines TRBV29-1 with TRBJ2-5; D may correspond to TRBD1 or TRBD2 (5 bases each). The V and J ends lost 3 bases and 5 bases respectively, with 10 bases between them. This CDR3 contains 12 residues. The V gene's germline CDR1 is SQVTM and CDR2 ANQGSEA. The CDR3 loop is CSVEGTKETQYF. The CDR3 DNA sequence: TGCAGCGTTGAGGGGACGAAGGAGACCCAGTACTTC.

The J gene is TRBJ2-7, the V gene TRBV21-1; the DNA was not compared with TRBD2, the D call given in the table. TRBV21-1 is classified as a pseudogene. CDR3 length equals 16 residues. This CDR3 reads CASSKGSTVFKYEQYF. The CDR3 nucleotides are TGTGCCAGCAGCAAAGGGTCTACCGTCTTCAAGTACGAGCAGTACTTC.

This clone was detected a few times. This CDR3 reads CASSVALRSTDTQYF. CDR3 sequence (DNA): TGTGCCAGCAGCGTAGCTTTGCGGTCCACAGATACGCAGTATTTT. This rearrangement joins TRBV9 to TRBJ2-3; the D is unclear. The germline gives CDR1 SGDLS, CDR2 YYNGEE. The CDR3 length is 15 residues. The V and J ends lost 0 bases and 2 bases respectively, with 10 bases between them.

V usage is TRBV5-1 and J usage is TRBJ2-2, with D possibly being TRBD1 or TRBD2 (5 bases each). CDR1 is SGHRS and CDR2 is YFSETQ in the germline V gene. The CDR3 runs 15 residues. The ends were cut back, 3 bases at V and 2 bases at J, with 11 bases in the middle. CDR3 residues: CASSSRDPNTGELFF. The DNA of the CDR3 is TGCGCCAGCAGCTCCCGGGACCCAAACACCGGGGAGCTGTTTTTT.